The clone carrying this T cell receptor beta chain was detected ten times or more. Its antigen remains unknown. The data derive from a study of T-cell reconstitution after alpha-beta-depleted transplantation in children. Study-wide results and caveats: Some patients' high day-60 TCRbeta diversity was attributed to recipient cells surviving conditioning. T-cell counts and diversity were attributed mostly to newly produced T cells one year after transplant. After transplant, at about two months, alpha-beta T cells were reportedly derived from several hundred expanded graft clones.

Trimming shortened V by 0 bases and J by 4 bases, and 7 bases separated the two germline ends. The CDR3 totals 14 residues. Germline V lookup: CDR1 SGHRS, CDR2 YFSETQ. Construction of the TCRbeta library involved unique molecular identifiers. TCRdb passed the PCR reads through MiXCR, listing each CDR3 protein once. The sample holds approximately 70,000 distinct CDR3 sequences; approximately 4.4% are singletons and the top ten take about 20%. The material sequenced was PBMCs, mostly from graft donor cells, taken 180 days after TCRalphabeta/CD19-depleted stem cell transplant. This rearrangement joins TRBV5-1 to TRBJ2-2, with D maybe TRBD1 (6 bases). This receptor was taken from a boy under two years old who had a stem cell transplant for acute myeloid leukemia, so the T cells may come from the graft donor. The CDR3 bases are TGCGCCAGCAGCTTGGTGGGGGCCACCGGGGAGCTGTTTTTT. Translation: CASSLVGATGELFF.